This TCR beta chain appears in the sequencing data of a study of monozygotic twins with inflammatory bowel disease. Study results and limitations: Varied immunosuppressive treatments among patients may have increased repertoire variability. Relative to healthy twins, IBD patients had fewer clonotypes in common with others, a gap that was especially apparent with disease activity.

The CDR3 runs to 15 residues. Looked up from germline, CDR1 is GTSNPN and CDR2 is SVGIG (reference sequence). Regarding this clonotype: The target antigen is unknown.

Using the 5' RACE reads, TCRdb records one entry per CDR3 protein without DNA. Its clone listing holds roughly 200,000 distinct CDR3 sequences. Sequencing was done on a sample of blood. The source is a human donor with ulcerative colitis or Crohn's disease, or a healthy co-twin of an affected twin (not recorded which). This chain uses TRBV30 with TRBJ1-1; TCRdb proposes TRBD1, but this gene call is untestable without DNA. The CDR3 region is CAWSGEDRVGTEAFF.